This T cell receptor (beta chain) was captured by sequencing in a study of cytomegalovirus exposure and HLA in healthy donors. Comment on this clone: Its target is unknown.

The donors gave bone marrow, and they were healthy. Primers for the PCR totalled 60 Vbeta and 13 Jbeta. Method: immunoSEQ multiplex PCR; TCRdb's copy keeps in-frame clones and lacks some. The table includes about 160,000 clones, 75% to 90% detected once. Overall study findings and caveats: Earlier analysis looked at TCR beta V segments, and most were productive about 87% or about 30% of the time.

The CDR3 sequence is 14 residues long. Germline V CDR1 and CDR2: MNHNS, SASEGT. Deletions cut 7 bases from V and 6 bases from J, with 18 bases between. Material for sequencing was PBMCs. This rearrangement joins TRBV6-1 to TRBJ2-5; weak D call: TRBD1 (5 bases). The sequence derives from a boy between 2 and 10 years old in good health and CMV-seronegative. In DNA form, the CDR3 reads TGTGCCAGCACCCACACCCAGGGTGGGAAGACCCAGTACTTC. As protein: CASTHTQGGKTQYF.